Following are 29 T cell receptor beta chains from one sample sequenced in a study of blood T cell repertoires in COVID-19. Assay used: immunoSEQ multiplex PCR; TCRdb lists only in-frame clones, some missing. The data hold 65,000 to 75,000 clones, with approximately 78% observed a single time. Sequencing input: peripheral blood. Every receptor here comes from a man at least 80 years old with acute or convalescent COVID-19.

This chain connects TRBV7-9 to TRBJ2-1, with 8 bases lining up with TRBD2. This CDR3 comprises 17 residues. CDR1 is SEHNR and CDR2 is FQNEAQ in the germline V gene (reference sequence). The junction had 13 bases not matched to a gene; V was cut back by 5 bases and J by 4 bases. The CDR3 coding sequence is TGTGCCAGCAGCCCTTCCCTCCAAGCGGGGGCATACAATGAGCAGTTCTTC. It translates to CASSPSLQAGAYNEQFF.

This clone turned up a few times. The J gene is TRBJ1-1, the V gene TRBV10-3; the D gene is possibly TRBD1 (5 bases). V was trimmed by 1 base and J by 1 base, leaving 10 bases between them. CDR3 length equals 15 residues. Germline CDR1 reads ENHRY; CDR2 reads SYGVKD. CDR3 DNA sequence: TGTGCCATCAGTGAGTTCGCAGGACAGAACACTGAAGCTTTCTTT. The encoded protein is CAISEFAGQNTEAFF.

V usage is TRBV3-1 (or the pseudogene TRBV3-2) and J usage is TRBJ2-2; 7 bases align to TRBD2. The length of the CDR3 is 15 residues. Germline lookup yields CDR1 LGHDT and CDR2 YNNKEL (reference sequence). Trimming took 1 base from V and 4 from J; bases not matched to a gene: 3. CDR3 protein: CASSQVREVTGELFF. CDR3 DNA sequence: TGTGCCAGCAGCCAAGTCCGGGAGGTCACCGGGGAGCTGTTTTTT.

J is TRBJ2-5 and V is TRBV5-4; 10 nucleotides agree with TRBD2. The CDR3 is made up of 16 amino acids. V dropped 2 bases and J dropped 1; count of bases not matched to a gene: 5. Germline assignment: CDR1 SGHNT and CDR2 YYREEE (reference sequence). CDR3 residues: CASSLAASGGQETQYF. For the CDR3, the DNA is TGTGCCAGCAGCTTAGCGGCTAGCGGGGGCCAAGAGACCCAGTACTTC.

The V gene is TRBV29-1, the J gene TRBJ1-2; 8 bases match TRBD1. In germline, CDR1 is SQVTM, CDR2 ANQGSEA. CDR3 length equals 12 residues. The CDR3 DNA is TGCAGTGCGGGTCAGGGGGCCGAAGGCTACACCTTC. It yields the protein CSAGQGAEGYTF.

The chain is built from TRBV27 and TRBJ2-7; D perhaps matches TRBD2 (6 bases). The CDR3 is 17 residues long. The ends were cut back, 4 bases at V and 0 bases at J, with 19 bases in the middle. The germline CDR1 and CDR2 sequences are MNHEY and SMNVEV (reference sequence). The CDR3 reads CASSSLRGAGYSYEQYF. The DNA of the CDR3 is TGTGCCAGCAGTTCACTCCGCGGGGCGGGGTACTCCTACGAGCAGTACTTC.

The V gene is TRBV7-9, the J gene TRBJ2-3, with D unclear. Trimming took off 5 bases at V and 4 bases at J, with 13 bases between the two ends. The CDR3 loop spans 14 amino acids. Germline CDR1 and CDR2: SEHNR and FQNEAQ (reference sequence). The chain's CDR3 is CASSRVGEADTQYF. The CDR3 nucleotides read TGTGCCAGCAGCCGGGTTGGAGAGGCAGATACGCAGTATTTT.

V and J are TRBV3-1 (or the pseudogene TRBV3-2) and TRBJ1-2; 7 bases align to TRBD1. The CDR3 covers 15 residues. CDR1 LGHDT and CDR2 YNNKEL come from the germline V gene (reference sequence). Losses at the gene ends were 5 bases for V and 3 bases for J; bases not matched to a gene: 9. DNA for the CDR3: TGTGCCAGCAGCTTTGGGGGGACAGCCGACTATGGCTACACCTTC. Translation: CASSFGGTADYGYTF.

This CDR3 is CASSSGTSGVETQYF. CDR3 nucleotide sequence: TGTGCCAGCAGCTCAGGGACTAGCGGGGTGGAGACCCAGTACTTC. The chain is built from TRBV11-3 and TRBJ2-5; 13 bases match TRBD2. The germline gives CDR1 SGHNT, CDR2 YENEEA. J gave up 5 bases and V 4 bases, and 4 bases lay outside the gene matches. This CDR3 is built from 15 residues.

The chain is built from TRBV11-2 and TRBJ2-4; D uncertain. Trimming cost V 4 bases and J 6 bases, with 4 bases left between them. The CDR3 covers 11 residues. From germline, CDR1 is SGHAT and CDR2 FQNNGV. DNA of the CDR3: TGTGCCAGCAGCTCCGGAAACATTCAGTACTTC. Translated, it gives CASSSGNIQYF.

This chain joins TRBV28 and TRBJ2-7; 7 bases are shared with TRBD2. The J segment lost 7 bases and the V segment lost 8 bases, leaving 8 bases of the junction unmatched. There are 12 residues in the CDR3. Germline values: CDR1 MDHEN, CDR2 SYDVKM. The CDR3 sequence: CASGLAEEEQYF. The CDR3, as DNA: TGTGCCAGCGGGCTAGCGGAGGAAGAGCAGTACTTC.

V gene TRBV6-1 combines with J gene TRBJ2-3; the D gene is possibly TRBD2 (6 bases). The CDR3 length is 16 residues. CDR1 is MNHNS, CDR2 SASEGT, per germline. V was clipped by 2 bases and J by 4 bases, with 16 bases between them. CDR3 in DNA: TGTGCCAGCAGTGAATTGGCAAGACGGAGGGCAGATACGCAGTATTTT. It codes for CASSELARRRADTQYF.

The rearrangement joins TRBV19 to TRBJ1-4; D ambiguous. V dropped 2 bases and J dropped 0 bases, with 4 bases sitting between them. Looked up from germline, CDR1 is LNHDA and CDR2 is SQIVND (reference sequence). The CDR3 has 14 amino acids. As DNA, the CDR3 is TGTGCCAGTAGTATATCCACAACTAATGAAAAACTGTTTTTT. This translates into CASSISTTNEKLFF.

The sample holds one count of this clone. CDR3 residues: CASSFGLYSYEQYF. CDR3 nucleotide sequence: TGTGCCAGCAGCTTTGGGCTTTACTCCTACGAGCAGTACTTC. This chain connects TRBV7-2 to TRBJ2-7; D ambiguous. Germline V lookup: CDR1 SGHTA, CDR2 FQGNSA. The CDR3 has 14 amino acids. Deletions cut 3 bases from V and 0 bases from J, with 9 bases between.

The genes are TRBV24-1 and TRBJ2-6, with D perhaps matching TRBD1 (6 bases). Germline-derived CDR1 and CDR2 are KGHDR and SFDVKD. This CDR3 region has 17 residues. V gave up 5 bases and J gave up 4 bases, with 17 bases separating them. The CDR3 is CATSGTVTWGGANVLTF. The DNA of the CDR3 is TGTGCCACCAGTGGGACAGTCACTTGGGGAGGGGCCAACGTCCTGACTTTC.

The V gene is TRBV6-4, the J gene TRBJ1-5, with D tentatively TRBD1 (5 bases). CDR3 size: 17 residues. Trimming cost V 2 bases and J 0 bases, with 14 bases left between them. Germline loops: CDR1 MRHNA, CDR2 SNTAGT. CDR3 in DNA: TGTGCCAGCAGTGACCCCCCAGGGTGGGTTAGCAATCAGCCCCAGCATTTT. This codes for CASSDPPGWVSNQPQHF.

The chain links TRBV19 to TRBJ1-5; D is possibly TRBD1 (5 bases). The germline CDR1 and CDR2 sequences are LNHDA and SQIVND (reference sequence). The CDR3 spans 15 residues. With 1 base removed from V and 2 bases from J, the gap between germline ends came to 9 bases. CDR3 in DNA: TGTGCCAGTAGTATAGGGAGGGGAGGCAATCAGCCCCAGCATTTT. Amino acids: CASSIGRGGNQPQHF. The whole variable domain, filled in from reference TRBV19 and TRBJ1-5, reads DGGITQSPKYLFRKEGQNVTLSCEQNLNHDAMYWYRQDPGQGLRLIYYSQIVNDFQKGDIAEGYSVSREKKESFPLTVTSAQKNPTAFYLCASSIGRGGNQPQHFGDGTRLSIL.

This chain connects TRBV6-2 or TRBV6-3 to TRBJ1-1; 7 bases map to TRBD1. Germline V gene data show CDR1 as MNHEY and CDR2 as SVGEGT. Trimming took 0 bases from V and 5 from J; bases not matched to a gene: 6. The CDR3 is made up of 15 amino acids. CDR3 DNA sequence: TGTGCCAGCAGTTACTCAGTCCCGGGACAGACTGAAGCTTTCTTT. Amino acid sequence: CASSYSVPGQTEAFF.

In this sample, this clone turned up many times. The identical CDR3 is also encoded by other nucleotide sequences in the sample. The chain employs TRBV7-2 and TRBJ1-6, with D perhaps matching TRBD1 (5 bases). Looked up from germline, CDR1 is SGHTA and CDR2 is FQGNSA. There are 15 residues in the CDR3. V was trimmed by 0 bases and J by 11 bases, leaving 14 bases between them. The DNA for the CDR3 is TGTGCCAGCAGCTTAGCGCTTGGGGAAGGGGCACCCCTCCACTTT. This translates into CASSLALGEGAPLHF.

This clone came up many times. This chain links TRBV7-9 with TRBJ2-7; maybe TRBD1 (5 bases). The CDR3 consists of 13 residues. The germline V gene encodes CDR1 SEHNR and CDR2 FQNEAQ (reference sequence). Trimming left V 5 bases short and J 4 bases short, with 12 bases between. This CDR3 is CASSPKGPYEQYF. The CDR3 nucleotides are TGTGCCAGCAGCCCGAAGGGGCCATACGAGCAGTACTTC.

The rearrangement uses TRBV7-3 and TRBJ2-2; weak D call: TRBD1 (6 bases). CDR1 SGHTA and CDR2 FQGTGA come from the germline V gene. Trimming removed 6 bases at V and 0 bases at J, with 14 bases between. This CDR3 has 16 amino acids. CDR3 in DNA: TGTGCCAGCAGTCGATTGGGGGCGACGAACACCGGGGAGCTGTTTTTT. Translating it yields CASSRLGATNTGELFF.

This sequence joins TRBV19 and TRBJ1-5, with a weak D call TRBD1 (6 bases). The CDR3 is made up of 15 amino acids. Germline assignment: CDR1 LNHDA and CDR2 SQIVND (reference sequence). The V end lost 4 bases, the J end lost 0 bases, and 10 bases lay between the germline ends. This chain's CDR3 is CASSSQGNSNQPQHF. The DNA of the CDR3 is TGTGCCAGTAGTAGCCAGGGGAATAGCAATCAGCCCCAGCATTTT.

This sequence joins TRBV5-1 and TRBJ1-1; D might be TRBD1 (5 bases). This CDR3 region has 14 residues. Germline V gene lookup returns CDR1 SGHRS and CDR2 YFSETQ. V was shortened by 5 bases and J by 6 bases, with 17 bases between the two germline ends. The CDR3 reads CASRKGGDRAEAFF. CDR3 nucleotides: TGCGCCAGCAGAAAAGGAGGGGATAGGGCTGAAGCTTTCTTT.

The V and J genes are TRBV18 and TRBJ2-7; a possible D gene is TRBD1 (6 bases). CDR3 size: 15 residues. Germline V gene sequence: CDR1 KGHSH, CDR2 LQKENI. Trimming took off 5 bases at V and 5 bases at J, with 19 bases between the two ends. Written as DNA, the CDR3 is TGTGCCAGCTCAACCTCGCACAGGGACGCAAACGAGCAGTACTTC. As protein: CASSTSHRDANEQYF. Drawing the rest from reference TRBV18 and TRBJ2-7, the complete variable domain is NAGVMQNPRHLVRRRGQEARLRCSPMKGHSHVYWYRQLPEEGLKFMVYLQKENIIDESGMPKERFSAEFPKEGPSILRIQQVVRGDSAAYFCASSTSHRDANEQYFGPGTRLTVT.

The V and J genes are TRBV7-9 and TRBJ1-2; maybe TRBD1 (5 bases). Germline CDR1 is SEHNR and CDR2 is FQNEAQ (reference sequence). This CDR3 spans 15 amino acids. V was clipped by 11 bases and J by 4 bases, with 23 bases between them. CDR3 region: CASQALTRVGYGYTF. CDR3 coding DNA: TGTGCCTCCCAAGCCCTAACCAGGGTGGGCTATGGCTACACCTTC.

V and J are TRBV29-1 and TRBJ1-1; TRBD1 might be the D (5 bases). V lost 4 bases and J 5 bases, leaving 11 bases between the germline ends. Germline assignment: CDR1 SQVTM and CDR2 ANQGSEA. This CDR3 has 12 residues. In DNA form, the CDR3 reads TGCAGCGTTGGAGCAGGGAATACTGAAGCTTTCTTT. Amino acids: CSVGAGNTEAFF. Full variable domain (missing parts from reference TRBV29-1 and TRBJ1-1): SAVISQKPSRDICQRGTSLTIQCQVDSQVTMMFWYRQQPGQSLTLIATANQGSEATYESGFVIDKFPISRPNLTFSTLTVSNMSPEDSSIYLCSVGAGNTEAFFGQGTRLTVV.

This clone is categorized as medium-sized. The V call is TRBV6-2 or TRBV6-3, the J call TRBJ2-5; 9 bases map to TRBD2. The CDR3 contains 15 residues. Germline V CDR1 and CDR2: MNHEY, SVGEGT. V was pared by 2 bases and J by 1 base, with 2 bases of the junction left unmatched. The CDR3 region is CASSYPTSGQETQYF. CDR3 DNA sequence: TGTGCCAGCAGTTACCCGACTAGCGGCCAAGAGACCCAGTACTTC.

The CDR3 nucleotides are TGTGCCAGCTCACCACCGTCCCTTTCCTACGAGCAGTACTTC. Its protein product is CASSPPSLSYEQYF. The chain carries TRBV18 and TRBJ2-7; no firm D call. CDR1 is KGHSH, CDR2 LQKENI, per germline. This CDR3 region has 14 residues. The V and J ends lost 0 bases and 1 base respectively, with 7 bases between them. The full variable domain, its missing parts supplied by reference TRBV18 and TRBJ2-7, is NAGVMQNPRHLVRRRGQEARLRCSPMKGHSHVYWYRQLPEEGLKFMVYLQKENIIDESGMPKERFSAEFPKEGPSILRIQQVVRGDSAAYFCASSPPSLSYEQYFGPGTRLTVT.

V is TRBV7-2 and J is TRBJ2-7, with D unresolved. This CDR3 has 14 amino acids. Germline V gives CDR1 SGHTA, CDR2 FQGNSA. V was clipped by 1 base and J by 2 bases, with 9 bases between them. DNA of the CDR3: TGTGCCAGCAGCTTAGGGAAAGGAGCCTACGAGCAGTACTTC. Its protein product is CASSLGKGAYEQYF.